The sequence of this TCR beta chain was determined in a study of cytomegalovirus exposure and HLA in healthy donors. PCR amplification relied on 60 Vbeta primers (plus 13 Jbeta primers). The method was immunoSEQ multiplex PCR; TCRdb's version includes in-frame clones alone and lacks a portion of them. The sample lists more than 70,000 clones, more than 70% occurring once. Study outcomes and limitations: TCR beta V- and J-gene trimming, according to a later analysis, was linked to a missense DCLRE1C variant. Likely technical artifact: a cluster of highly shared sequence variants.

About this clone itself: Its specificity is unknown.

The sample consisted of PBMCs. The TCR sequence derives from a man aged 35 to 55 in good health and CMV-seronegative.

The CDR3 DNA reads as TGTGCCAGCAGCGAAGCGGGACGGCCTGGGGACACTGAAGCTTTCTTT. It is translated as CASSEAGRPGDTEAFF. The rearrangement links TRBV7-2 to TRBJ1-1, with D perhaps TRBD1 (5 bases). The V end lost 5 bases, the J end lost 3 bases, and 19 bases lay between the germline ends. The CDR3 runs 16 residues. From germline, CDR1 is SGHTA and CDR2 FQGNSA.